A selection of T cell receptor beta chains follows, all from one sample in a study of PD-1 blockade in classical Hodgkin lymphoma. Sequencing used immunoSEQ multiplex PCR; TCRdb keeps in-frame clones, though not all of them. Counted here are roughly 100,000 clones, about 92% occurring once; the ten biggest clones make up around 20%. Sequences were derived from peripheral blood mononuclear cells (PBMCs), sampled before the fourth cycle of nivolumab. The receptors come from a human donor with classical Hodgkin lymphoma. The CDR3 runs from the conserved cysteine through the conserved F or W. A D gene is named only where the DNA matches it firmly. Some rows mark clone size as missing; the rest say once, few, many or name a class of expanded clone.

size | D | J | V | DNA | CDR3
. | . | TRBJ1-1 | TRBV28 | TGTGCCAGCAGTTTTGAGGAAATGAACACTGAAGCTTTCTTT | CASSFEEMNTEAFF
. | TRBD2 | TRBJ2-2 | TRBV7-2 | TGTGCCAGCAGCTTAGTGCGCGGGAGCTTGGGCGGGGAGCTGTTTTTT | CASSLVRGSLGGELFF
. | . | TRBJ2-7 | TRBV11-2 | TGTGCCAGCAGCTTCCTCGCAGGGGTCCACGAGCAGTACTTC | CASSFLAGVHEQYF
once | . | TRBJ1-1 | TRBV10-3 | TGTGCCATCAGGGGCGCTTCGAACACTGAAGCTTTCTTT | CAIRGASNTEAFF
. | TRBD2 | TRBJ2-7 | TRBV29-1 | TGCAGCGTTGGCATGGGGACTAGCTCCGAGCAGTACTTC | CSVGMGTSSEQYF
. | . | TRBJ2-5 | TRBV5-1 | TGCGCCAGCAGCTTGGCAGGGCGGGAGACCCAGTACTTC | CASSLAGRETQYF
. | TRBD1 | TRBJ1-2 | TRBV6-1 | TGTGCCAGCAGTTGGGGACAGGGGGCGTCGAGTGGCTACACCTTC | CASSWGQGASSGYTF
. | . | TRBJ1-2 | TRBV28 | TGTGCCAGCGGGACGGCAGGTTTGGGGAACTATGGCTACACCTTC | CASGTAGLGNYGYTF
. | TRBD1 | TRBJ1-1 | TRBV29-1 | TGCAGCGGGTCAGGGGGTGCCCCTCGAGGGGGCACTGAAGCTTTCTTT | CSGSGGAPRGGTEAFF
. | . | TRBJ1-2 | TRBV28 | TGTGCCAGCAACCCGGCATGGGGCTATGGCTACACCTTC | CASNPAWGYGYTF
. | TRBD1 | TRBJ2-7 | TRBV7-2 | TGTGCCAGCAGCTTAAGTTCAGGGACAGGGAAGGAGCAGTACTTC | CASSLSSGTGKEQYF
. | TRBD2 | TRBJ2-1 | TRBV5-1 | TGCGCCAGCAGCCCCGGACTAGCGGGACCCCATGAGCAGTTCTTC | CASSPGLAGPHEQFF
. | . | TRBJ2-5 | TRBV29-1 | TGCAGCGTTGTAGATAGCGGACAAGAGACCCAGTACTTC | CSVVDSGQETQYF
. | TRBD2 | TRBJ2-3 | TRBV2 | TGTGCCAGCAGTAACGGGAGGGCTAGCACAGATACGCAGTATTTT | CASSNGRASTDTQYF
. | . | TRBJ1-1 | TRBV27 | TGTGCCAGCAGTTTCCAGGGTTTGTCTGAAGCTTTCTTT | CASSFQGLSEAFF
. | . | TRBJ1-5 | TRBV2 | TGTGCCAGCAGGGGGGGTGGATTTCAGCCCCAGCATTTT | CASRGGGFQPQHF
. | TRBD1 | TRBJ2-7 | TRBV27 | TGTGCCAGCAGTTGGGGACAGGGTTACGAGCAGTACTTC | CASSWGQGYEQYF
. | . | TRBJ1-2 | TRBV28 | TGTGCCAGCAGTTCGGGACGGATTAACTATGGCTACACCTTC | CASSSGRINYGYTF
. | TRBD2 | TRBJ2-7 | TRBV27 | TGTGCCAGCAGTTACGGAGCGGGAGGGCCCTACGAGCAGTACTTC | CASSYGAGGPYEQYF
. | TRBD1 | TRBJ1-2 | TRBV11-2 | TGTGCCAGCAGTCCCTATGAGGGGGCCTATGGCTACACCTTC | CASSPYEGAYGYTF
. | TRBD1 | TRBJ1-2 | TRBV5-6 | TGTGCCAGCAGCTCTGGGACAGGGGCCAACTATGGCTACACCTTC | CASSSGTGANYGYTF
. | TRBD2 | TRBJ2-1 | TRBV7-2 | TGTGCCAGCAGCTCCGCCGGACTAGCGGGAGGGTACAATGAGCAGTTCTTC | CASSSAGLAGGYNEQFF
. | TRBD1 | TRBJ1-4 | TRBV4-1 | TGCGCCAGCAGCCCGGACAGGGGAGTTAATGAAAAACTGTTTTTT | CASSPDRGVNEKLFF
. | . | TRBJ2-7 | TRBV10-3 | TGTGCCATCAGTGGGACACCCACGGTCTACGAGCAGTACTTC | CAISGTPTVYEQYF
. | . | TRBJ2-2 | TRBV18 | TGTGCCAGCTCACCAGGAGAGTTGCGGATTGGGACCGGGGAGCTGTTTTTT | CASSPGELRIGTGELFF
. | TRBD2 | TRBJ2-4 | TRBV11-2 | TGTGCCAGCAGCTTAGATCTAATAGCGGGAGGGGGGGCGGCCAAAAACATTCAGTACTTC | CASSLDLIAGGGAAKNIQYF
. | . | TRBJ2-1 | TRBV4-1 | TGCGCCAGCAGCCAAGTCCTATACAATGAGCAGTTCTTC | CASSQVLYNEQFF
. | TRBD2 | TRBJ2-1 | TRBV7-2 | TGTGCCAGCAGTTCTAGCGGGATGCAGTTCTTC | CASSSSGMQFF
. | . | TRBJ1-2 | TRBV7-9 | TGTGCCAGCAGCTTCGCGGGGGCACCGTATGGCTACACCTTC | CASSFAGAPYGYTF
. | . | TRBJ2-1 | TRBV6-1 | TGTGCCAGCAGTGAGTTAGCCCGACAGAAGAACTACAATGAGCAGTTCTTC | CASSELARQKNYNEQFF
. | TRBD2 | TRBJ2-1 | TRBV6-5 | TGTGCCAGCAGTTACTCGAAGGGAGGGAAATACAATGAGCAGTTCTTC | CASSYSKGGKYNEQFF
. | . | TRBJ2-3 | TRBV30 | TGTGCCTGGAGTACCGGGACCTCTCGGGCAGATACGCAGTATTTT | CAWSTGTSRADTQYF
. | TRBD1 | TRBJ1-1 | TRBV7-9 | TGTGCCAGCAGCTTAGAGGGGACAGGCTACGAAGCTTTCTTT | CASSLEGTGYEAFF
. | . | TRBJ2-7 | TRBV14 | TGTGCCAGCAGCCAAAATCAGGGGTGGGAGCAGTACTTC | CASSQNQGWEQYF
. | TRBD1 | TRBJ2-1 | TRBV28 | TGTGCCAGCAGTACCCAACAGGGGGAGCGAAACAATGAGCAGTTCTTC | CASSTQQGERNNEQFF
. | . | TRBJ1-1 | TRBV7-9 | TGTGCCAGCAGCCCGACTCTGGACACTGAAGCTTTCTTT | CASSPTLDTEAFF
. | . | TRBJ1-5 | TRBV18 | TGTGCCAGCTCACCTGACAGGTATCAGCCCCAGCATTTT | CASSPDRYQPQHF
. | TRBD1 | TRBJ2-5 | TRBV30 | TGTGCCTGGAGTCAATTTGGGACAGGGATGTTAGAGACCCAGTACTTC | CAWSQFGTGMLETQYF
. | TRBD2 | TRBJ2-1 | TRBV25-1 | TGTGCCAGCAGTGGAACTAGCGGGAGCTACAATGAGCAGTTCTTC | CASSGTSGSYNEQFF
. | . | TRBJ1-1 | TRBV7-9 | TGTGCCAGCAGCTTGATGGGGTGGACTGAAGCTTTCTTT | CASSLMGWTEAFF
. | TRBD2 | TRBJ2-7 | TRBV5-6 | TGTGCCAGCAGCATAGGGACTAGCGGGAGCGGGGAGCAGTACTTC | CASSIGTSGSGEQYF
. | . | TRBJ1-1 | TRBV21-1 | TGTGCCGGACCGGGGGCTTTATCCACTGAAGCTTTCTTT | CAGPGALSTEAFF
. | TRBD2 | TRBJ2-7 | TRBV20-1 | TGCTCTGGGGGGGTTTTCTACGAGCAGTACTTC | CSGGVFYEQYF
. | TRBD2 | TRBJ2-1 | TRBV4-1 | TGCGCCAGCAGCCAAGAAACTGGGGCTAGCGGGGTGAAGAACAATGAGCAGTTCTTC | CASSQETGASGVKNNEQFF